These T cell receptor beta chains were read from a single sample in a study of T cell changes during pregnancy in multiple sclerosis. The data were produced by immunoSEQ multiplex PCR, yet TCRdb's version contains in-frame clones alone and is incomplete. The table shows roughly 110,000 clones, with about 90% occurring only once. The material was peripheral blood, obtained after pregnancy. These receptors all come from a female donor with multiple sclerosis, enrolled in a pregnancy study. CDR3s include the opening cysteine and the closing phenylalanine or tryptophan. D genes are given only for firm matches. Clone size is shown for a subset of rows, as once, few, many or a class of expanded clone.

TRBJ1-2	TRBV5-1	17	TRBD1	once	TGCGCCAGCAGCCCATACCCGACAGGGGACTCTAACTATGGCTACACCTTC	CASSPYPTGDSNYGYTF
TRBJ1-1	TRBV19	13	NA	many	TGTGCCAGTAGTCCTACCCAGAACACTGAAGCTTTCTTT	CASSPTQNTEAFF
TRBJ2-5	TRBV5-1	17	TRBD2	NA	TGCGCCAGCAGCCCCAGGGGCCTAGCGGGGGCCCGGGAGACCCAGTACTTC	CASSPRGLAGARETQYF
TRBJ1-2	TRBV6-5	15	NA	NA	TGTGCCAGCAGGAACGGGGGGGCGCGGAACTATGGCTACACCTTC	CASRNGGARNYGYTF
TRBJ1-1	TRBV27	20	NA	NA	TGTGCCAGCAGTTTATGGAGAGGAGTTGGAGGGATTGTGGCTGGCACTGAAGCTTTCTTT	CASSLWRGVGGIVAGTEAFF
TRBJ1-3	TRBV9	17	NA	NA	TGTGCCAGCAGCGCGTCGATTACAGGGTCCGCTGGAAACACCATATATTTT	CASSASITGSAGNTIYF
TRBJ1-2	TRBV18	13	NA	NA	TGTGCCAGCTCACCCGGAGAGAACTATGGCTACACCTTC	CASSPGENYGYTF
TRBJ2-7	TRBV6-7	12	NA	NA	TGTGCCAGCAGTTACCTCGACAGCGAGCAGTACTTC	CASSYLDSEQYF
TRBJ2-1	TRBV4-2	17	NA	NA	TGTGCCAGCAGCCAAGACGGGTTGGGTTCCCCCGCGAATGAGCAGTTCTTC	CASSQDGLGSPANEQFF
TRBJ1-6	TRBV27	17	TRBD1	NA	TGTGCCAGCAGTGTCCTAACAGGGGACTCCTATAATTCACCCCTCCACTTT	CASSVLTGDSYNSPLHF
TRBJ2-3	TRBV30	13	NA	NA	TGTGCCTGGAGTAGCGGCGGGGCGGATACGCAGTATTTT	CAWSSGGADTQYF
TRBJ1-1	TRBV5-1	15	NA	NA	TGCGCCAGCAGTCTGGGGGCAGGGGTGAACCCTGAAGCTTTCTTT	CASSLGAGVNPEAFF
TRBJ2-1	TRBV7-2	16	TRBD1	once	TGTGCCAGCAGCACTAGACAGGGTGGCCTATACAATGAGCAGTTCTTC	CASSTRQGGLYNEQFF
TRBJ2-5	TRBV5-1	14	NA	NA	TGCGCCAGCAGCTCGGGACTCTTTCAAGAGACCCAGTACTTC	CASSSGLFQETQYF
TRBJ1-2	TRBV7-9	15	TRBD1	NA	TGTGCCAGCAGCCCTTGGGACAGGGGTGAGTCTGGCTACACCTTC	CASSPWDRGESGYTF
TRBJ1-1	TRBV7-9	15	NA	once	TGTGCCAGCAGCTTAGTACTGGGGCCGCTGACTGAAGCTTTCTTT	CASSLVLGPLTEAFF
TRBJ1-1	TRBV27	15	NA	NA	TGTGCCAGCAGTTTTAAGGGAGGAAGTTACACTGAAGCTTTCTTT	CASSFKGGSYTEAFF
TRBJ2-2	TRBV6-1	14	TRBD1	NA	TGTGCCAGTAGCCGGGACAGGGTGGCCGGGGAGCTGTTTTTT	CASSRDRVAGELFF
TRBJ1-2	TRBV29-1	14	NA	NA	TGCAGCGCCTTCGTGGGGCCCTCTCCCAATGGCTACACCTTC	CSAFVGPSPNGYTF
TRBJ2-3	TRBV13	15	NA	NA	TGTGCCAGCAGCTCCCGACACCTCCCGTCGGATACGCAGTATTTT	CASSSRHLPSDTQYF
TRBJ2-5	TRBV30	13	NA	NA	TGTGCCTGGAGTGTTAGGGGGCAAGAGACCCAGTACTTC	CAWSVRGQETQYF
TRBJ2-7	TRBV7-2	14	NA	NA	TGTGCCAGCAGCTTAAGGCTAGCGACCTACGAGCAGTACTTC	CASSLRLATYEQYF
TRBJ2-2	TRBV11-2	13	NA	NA	TGTGCCAGCAGCGGAGGGGCATCCGGGGAGCTGTTTTTT	CASSGGASGELFF
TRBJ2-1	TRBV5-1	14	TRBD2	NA	TGCGCCAGCAGCCCCCTTAGCGGGGGGGGTGAGCAGTTCTTC	CASSPLSGGGEQFF
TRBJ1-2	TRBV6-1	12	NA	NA	TGTGCCAGCAGGGACAGACTCTATGGCTACACCTTC	CASRDRLYGYTF
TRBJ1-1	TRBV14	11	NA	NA	TGTGCCAGCAGCCAATACGGTGAAGCTTTCTTT	CASSQYGEAFF
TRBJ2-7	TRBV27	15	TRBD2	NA	TGTGCCAGCAGTTACCGAGCCCGGCCGGGAGGCGAGCAGTACTTC	CASSYRARPGGEQYF
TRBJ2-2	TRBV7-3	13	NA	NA	TGTGCCAGCAGCTCCTCCCTTCCCGGGGAGCTGTTTTTT	CASSSSLPGELFF
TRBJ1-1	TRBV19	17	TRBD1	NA	TGTGCCAGTACCATCTTCAACCGGGACAGGAGGAACACTGAAGCTTTCTTT	CASTIFNRDRRNTEAFF
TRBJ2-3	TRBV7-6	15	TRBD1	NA	TGTGCCAGCAGCGTAAACAGGGGGCAGGGAGATACGCAGTATTTT	CASSVNRGQGDTQYF
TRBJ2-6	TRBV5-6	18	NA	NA	TGTGCCAGCAGCTTGTTCCAGGGCCTAAACTCTGGGGCCAACGTCCTGACTTTC	CASSLFQGLNSGANVLTF
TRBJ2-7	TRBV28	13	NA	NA	TGTGCCAGCAGTTTAGGTAGCATCTACGAGCAGTACTTC	CASSLGSIYEQYF
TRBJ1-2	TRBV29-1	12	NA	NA	TGCAGCGTTGACGCGCGTCGTTATGGCTACACCTTC	CSVDARRYGYTF
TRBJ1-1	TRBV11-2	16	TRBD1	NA	TGTGCCAGCAGCTTAGATCGAGGACAGGGGAACACTGAAGCTTTCTTT	CASSLDRGQGNTEAFF
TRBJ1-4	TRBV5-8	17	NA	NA	TGTGCCAGCACCCTTGGCCGTGTCGGGTCGAACTGGGAAAAACTGTTTTTT	CASTLGRVGSNWEKLFF
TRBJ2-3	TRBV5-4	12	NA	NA	TGTGCCAGTAAGGGCCGGGAAGATACGCAGTATTTT	CASKGREDTQYF
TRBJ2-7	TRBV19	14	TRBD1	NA	TGTGCTAGTAGTCCGGGGACAGGGAACTACGAGCAGTACTTC	CASSPGTGNYEQYF
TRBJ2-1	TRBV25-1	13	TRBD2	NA	TGTGCCAGCCTGGGGCTAGCGGGTTACGAGCAGTTCTTC	CASLGLAGYEQFF
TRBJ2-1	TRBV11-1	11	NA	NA	TGTGCCCGGGTACCCGTCGATGAGCAGTTCTTC	CARVPVDEQFF
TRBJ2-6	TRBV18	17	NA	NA	TGTGCCAGCTCACCCTCAGCTGCGGGGACTGGGGCCAACGTCCTGACTTTC	CASSPSAAGTGANVLTF
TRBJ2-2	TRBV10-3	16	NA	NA	TGTGCCATCAGTGAAATCGGGGGAAGGACGGCCGGGGAGCTGTTTTTT	CAISEIGGRTAGELFF
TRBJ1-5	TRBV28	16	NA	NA	TGTGCCAGCAGTTCGGACACGAAGGTCGGCAATCAGCCCCAGCATTTT	CASSSDTKVGNQPQHF
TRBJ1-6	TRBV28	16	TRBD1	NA	TGTGCCAGCAGCTACGCACGAGGGGGCCGGAATTCACCCCTCCACTTT	CASSYARGGRNSPLHF
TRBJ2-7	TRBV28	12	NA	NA	TGTGCCAGCACCCAGAGGACCTACGAGCAGTACTTC	CASTQRTYEQYF
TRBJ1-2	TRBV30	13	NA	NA	TGTGCCTGGAGGCAGGGGCGAGGCTATGGCTACACCTTC	CAWRQGRGYGYTF
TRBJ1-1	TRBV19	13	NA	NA	TGTGCCAGTAGTAGGGCCGGCAACACTGAAGCTTTCTTT	CASSRAGNTEAFF
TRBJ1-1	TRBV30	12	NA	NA	TGTGCCTGGAGTGTACAGGGAACTGAAGCTTTCTTT	CAWSVQGTEAFF
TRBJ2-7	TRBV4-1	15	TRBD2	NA	TGCGCCAGCAGCCTGACTAGCGGGGAAGTCCACGAGCAGTACTTC	CASSLTSGEVHEQYF
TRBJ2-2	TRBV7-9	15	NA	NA	TGTGCCAGCAGCCGTAAACAGGGTAACACCGGGGAGCTGTTTTTT	CASSRKQGNTGELFF
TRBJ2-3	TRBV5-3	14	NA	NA	TGTGCCAGAAGCTTGAGGGGAAGCACAGATACGCAGTATTTT	CARSLRGSTDTQYF
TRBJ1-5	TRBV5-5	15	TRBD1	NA	TGTGCCAGCAGCTTTCGACAGGGGGTAGATCAGCCCCAGCATTTT	CASSFRQGVDQPQHF
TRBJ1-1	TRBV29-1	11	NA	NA	TGCAGCGTTGAAGATGCGGATGAAGCTTTCTTT	CSVEDADEAFF
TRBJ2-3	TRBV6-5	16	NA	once	TGTGCCAGCAGTTACCAGCTGGGCCAGTTCACAGATACGCAGTATTTT	CASSYQLGQFTDTQYF
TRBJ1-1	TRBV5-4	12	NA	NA	TGTGCCAGCAGCGGCGGGTATACTGAAGCTTTCTTT	CASSGGYTEAFF
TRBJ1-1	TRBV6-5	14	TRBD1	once	TGTGCCAGCAGTTTCGGACAGGGGGTAACTGAAGCTTTCTTT	CASSFGQGVTEAFF
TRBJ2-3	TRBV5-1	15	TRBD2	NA	TGCGCCAGCAGCGTGAATTCCGGGACTAGTTCATCGCAGTATTTT	CASSVNSGTSSSQYF
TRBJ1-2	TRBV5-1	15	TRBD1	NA	TGCGCCAGCAGCGAGAGACAGGGGCAGAACTATGGCTACACCTTC	CASSERQGQNYGYTF
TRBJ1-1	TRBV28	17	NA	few	TGTGCCAGCAGTTTTCACGGGAGGGGGGCTGGGAACACTGAAGCTTTCTTT	CASSFHGRGAGNTEAFF